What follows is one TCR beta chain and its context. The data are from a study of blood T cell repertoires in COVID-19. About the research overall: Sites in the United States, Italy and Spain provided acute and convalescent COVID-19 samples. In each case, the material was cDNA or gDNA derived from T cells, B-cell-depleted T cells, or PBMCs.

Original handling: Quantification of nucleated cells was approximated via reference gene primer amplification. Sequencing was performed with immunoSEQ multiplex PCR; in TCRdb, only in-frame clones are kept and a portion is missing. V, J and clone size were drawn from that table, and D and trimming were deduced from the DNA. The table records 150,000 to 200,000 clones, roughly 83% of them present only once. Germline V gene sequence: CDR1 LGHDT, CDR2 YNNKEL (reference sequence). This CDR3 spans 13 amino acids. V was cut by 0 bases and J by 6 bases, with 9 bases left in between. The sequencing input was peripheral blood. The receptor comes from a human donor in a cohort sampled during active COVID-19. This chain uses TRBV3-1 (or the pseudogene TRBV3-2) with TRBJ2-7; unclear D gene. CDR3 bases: TGTGCCAGCAGCCAAGACTTGAAGAGCGAGCAGTACTTC. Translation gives CASSQDLKSEQYF.